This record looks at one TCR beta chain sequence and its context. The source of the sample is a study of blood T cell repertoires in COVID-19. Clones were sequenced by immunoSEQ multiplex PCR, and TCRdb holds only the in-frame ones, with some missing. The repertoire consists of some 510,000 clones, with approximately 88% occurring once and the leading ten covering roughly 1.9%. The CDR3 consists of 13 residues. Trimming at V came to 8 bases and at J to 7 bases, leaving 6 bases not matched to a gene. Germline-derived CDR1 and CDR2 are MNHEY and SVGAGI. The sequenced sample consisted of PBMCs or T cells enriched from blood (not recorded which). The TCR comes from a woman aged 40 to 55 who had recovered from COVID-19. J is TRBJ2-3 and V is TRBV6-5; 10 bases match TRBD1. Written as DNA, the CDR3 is TGTGCCAGCGGGGGACAGGGGTTATATACGCAGTATTTT. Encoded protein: CASGGQGLYTQYF.